The 32 T cell receptor beta chains presented below share a single source sample, sequenced in a study of blood T cells in healthy people across ages. For the second PCR, which ran for about 6 to 12 cycles, a sample-barcoded 5' primer and a J-beta primer mix were used. TCRdb independently ran MiXCR on the 5' RACE reads; one entry per CDR3 protein. The top ten hold roughly 10% of the sample, which has 800,000 to 950,000 distinct CDR3 sequences, about 27% seen once. The sample also formed part of further work on T cells of mothers and their children.

The source material was blood. The receptors were sampled from a woman aged 40 to 50 in good health.

The genes are TRBV7-9 and TRBJ2-1, with a tentative D call TRBD1 (5 bases). The germline V and J ends were trimmed by 0 bases and 9 bases, with 12 bases remaining between them. CDR3 size: 14 residues. Germline V lookup: CDR1 SEHNR, CDR2 FQNEAQ (reference sequence). DNA for the CDR3: TGTGCCAGCAGCTTAGCCAGAGCCCAGGGTGAGCAGTTCTTC. It is translated as CASSLARAQGEQFF.

Written as DNA, the CDR3 is TGTGCCTGGAGGCAGGGGTTAGGTGGCTACACCTTC. Translation: CAWRQGLGGYTF. The chain carries TRBV30 and TRBJ1-2; TRBD1 might be the D (6 bases). Per the germline V gene, CDR1 is GTSNPN and CDR2 is SVGIG (reference sequence). The CDR3 length is 12 residues. Trimming left V 3 bases short and J 7 bases short, with 12 bases between.

This clonotype came up a few times. The chain uses TRBV5-1 and TRBJ2-1, with 7 bases matching TRBD1. The CDR3 has 15 residues. Trimming cost V 4 bases and J 0 bases; bases outside gene matches: 4. The germline CDR1 and CDR2 sequences are SGHRS and YFSETQ. CDR3 bases: TGCGCCAGCAGCCGTTACAGGGGCTCCTACAATGAGCAGTTCTTC. This codes for CASSRYRGSYNEQFF.

This clonotype was observed a handful of times. J is TRBJ1-5 and V is TRBV3-1; D is uncertain. The V and J ends lost 0 bases and 1 base respectively, with 4 bases between them. The CDR3 runs 14 residues. CDR1 is LGHDT and CDR2 is YNNKEL in the germline V gene (reference sequence). The CDR3 sequence: CASSQEDSNQPQHF. CDR3 DNA: TGTGCCAGCAGCCAAGAAGACAGCAATCAGCCCCAGCATTTT.

This clonotype was detected a few times. V gene TRBV5-1 combines with J gene TRBJ1-1; 9 bases map to TRBD1. This CDR3 region has 14 residues. The junction had 9 bases not matched to a gene; V was cut back by 2 bases and J by 10 bases. CDR1 is SGHRS, CDR2 YFSETQ, per germline. CDR3 nucleotide sequence: TGCGCCAGCAGCTTAAGACAGGGGGGTGGTGCAGCTTTCTTT. This codes for CASSLRQGGGAAFF.

V gene TRBV6-5 combines with J gene TRBJ2-1; TRBD2 might be the D (5 bases). The better agreement between TRBJ2-7 and the DNA end casts doubt on the J call. The CDR3 sequence is 15 residues long. Germline V gives CDR1 MNHEY, CDR2 SVGAGI. CDR3 in DNA: TGTGCCAGCAGTCTCGGACTTGGCTCCTACAATGAGCAGTACTTC. This translates into CASSLGLGSYNEQYF.

This clonotype was seen ten or more times. CDR3 sequence (DNA): TGTGCCAGCAGTTACGGGGACAGGGTACTCACAGATACGCAGTATTTT. Protein product: CASSYGDRVLTDTQYF. This chain uses TRBV6-5 with TRBJ2-3, with 9 bases identical to TRBD1. Germline V gene data show CDR1 as MNHEY and CDR2 as SVGAGI. This CDR3 has 16 residues. Trimming at V came to 2 bases and at J to 2 bases, leaving 5 bases not matched to a gene.

This clonotype was detected a few times. The J gene is TRBJ2-7, the V gene TRBV6-5; D perhaps matches TRBD1 (5 bases). CDR3 length: 12 residues. CDR1 and CDR2 (germline): MNHEY, SVGAGI. Trimming removed 2 bases at V and 12 bases at J, with 14 bases between. The CDR3 loop reads CASSYLKGPRYF. CDR3 sequence (DNA): TGTGCCAGCAGTTACCTTAAGGGGCCGCGGTACTTC.

This clonotype was seen only a few times. The chain joins TRBV2 to TRBJ1-2, with D unclear. This CDR3 contains 13 residues. Between the trimmed V and J ends, which lost 7 bases and 5 bases, there was a span of 14 bases. CDR1 and CDR2 (germline): SNHLY, FYNNEI. CDR3 residues: CASTTEQEYGYTF. CDR3 sequence (DNA): TGTGCCAGCACAACGGAGCAGGAGTATGGCTACACCTTC.

V is TRBV5-1 and J is TRBJ2-2; D uncertain. CDR1 is SGHRS and CDR2 is YFSETQ in the germline V gene. V lost 2 bases to trimming and J lost 5 bases, with 7 bases between them. The CDR3 totals 13 residues. CDR3 protein: CASSFKETGELFF. CDR3 bases: TGCGCCAGCAGCTTTAAAGAAACCGGGGAGCTGTTTTTT.

In this sample, this clonotype turned up a few times. The chain links TRBV29-1 to TRBJ1-1; TRBD1 matches 7 bases. This CDR3 spans 11 amino acids. The germline CDR1 and CDR2 sequences are SQVTM and ANQGSEA. V was pared by 3 bases and J by 10 bases, with 5 bases of the junction left unmatched. CDR3 DNA: TGCAGCGTTGAGACCCCAGGGGGAGCTTTCTTT. Encoded protein: CSVETPGGAFF.

This clonotype was seen many times. The rearrangement joins TRBV7-8 to TRBJ2-1; D perhaps matches TRBD2 (5 bases). Germline V gene lookup returns CDR1 SGHVS and CDR2 FQNEAQ. Trimming stripped 2 bases from V and 5 bases from J, with 10 bases between. CDR3 size: 14 residues. CDR3 loop: CASSLSGNNNEQFF. The CDR3, as DNA: TGTGCCAGCAGCTTATCGGGGAACAACAATGAGCAGTTCTTC.

This chain connects TRBV7-9 to TRBJ2-3; 9 nucleotides line up with TRBD2. J was trimmed by 5 bases and V by 5 bases; bases with no gene match: 14. The CDR3 runs to 17 residues. Germline CDR1 SEHNR, CDR2 FQNEAQ (reference sequence). The CDR3 nucleotides are TGTGCCAGCAGCGCCCGATCCTGGCGGGGGGGCGTAGATACGCAGTATTTT. This sequence encodes CASSARSWRGGVDTQYF.

In the case of this clonotype: A read error may be the cause here, since a much bigger clone is one base away. CDR3 residues: CANSQAVVGLSNQPQHF. CDR3 in DNA: TGCGCCAACAGCCAAGCGGTGGTGGGGTTAAGCAATCAGCCCCAGCATTTT. The gene calls are TRBV4-1 and TRBJ1-5; D unclear. The CDR3 runs to 17 residues. The germline gives CDR1 MGHRA, CDR2 YSYEKL.

The chain carries TRBV28 and TRBJ2-1; 8 positions agree with TRBD2. In germline, CDR1 is MDHEN, CDR2 SYDVKM. V shed 8 bases, J shed 3 bases, and the junction held 12 bases outside the gene matches. The CDR3 length is 16 residues. CDR3 amino acids: CASGSGAGGSYNEQFF. The CDR3 DNA is TGTGCCAGCGGTTCAGGTGCGGGGGGCAGCTACAATGAGCAGTTCTTC.

Details on this clonotype: This may stem from a read error, because a much larger clone lies one nucleotide away. The rearrangement uses TRBV7-8 and TRBJ1-5, with TRBD1 as a possible D gene (5 bases). The V and J ends lost 2 bases and 9 bases respectively, with 17 bases between them. This CDR3 is built from 15 residues. Germline lookup yields CDR1 SGHVS and CDR2 FQNEAQ. CDR3 in amino acids: CASSLWQGPSRPQHF. The CDR3 DNA reads TGTGCCAGCAGCTTATGGCAGGGCCCAAGTCGGCCCCAGCATTTT.

The rearrangement joins TRBV4-1 to TRBJ1-1; possibly TRBD1 for D (6 bases). This CDR3 comprises 15 residues. CDR1 is MGHRA, CDR2 YSYEKL, per germline. V was pared by 5 bases and J by 5 bases, with 18 bases between. DNA for the CDR3: TGCGCCAGCAGCTTACTAACCAGGGGATGGACTGAAGCTTTCTTT. Amino acids: CASSLLTRGWTEAFF.

Remarks on this clonotype: This may stem from a read error, because a much larger clone lies one nucleotide away. The J gene is TRBJ2-1, the V gene TRBV4-3; D is possibly TRBD1 (6 bases). This CDR3 has 13 residues. The V and J ends lost 3 bases and 10 bases respectively, with 13 bases between them. The germline V gene encodes CDR1 LGHNA and CDR2 YSLEER. CDR3 protein: CASSQYQGYEQFF. The CDR3 nucleotides read TGCGCCAGCAGCCAGTATCAGGGGTACGAGCAGTTCTTC.

This clonotype was seen only a few times. The J gene is TRBJ2-1, the V gene TRBV4-1, with TRBD1 matching over 8 bases. Per germline, CDR1 MGHRA and CDR2 YSYEKL. This CDR3 comprises 16 residues. The J segment lost 0 bases and the V segment lost 3 bases, leaving 4 bases of the junction unmatched. The CDR3 spells CASSHSGGSSYNEQFF. CDR3 coding DNA: TGCGCCAGCAGCCATTCAGGGGGCAGCTCCTACAATGAGCAGTTCTTC.

This clonotype was observed at least ten times. The chain combines TRBV6-2 or TRBV6-3 with TRBJ2-1; TRBD2 agrees at 16 bases. The germline V gene has CDR1 MNHEY and CDR2 SVGEGT. Trimming cost V 5 bases and J 7 bases; bases outside gene matches: 8. CDR3 size: 17 residues. The CDR3 here is CASSGGLAGGPRNEQFF. The CDR3 DNA reads TGTGCCAGCAGTGGGGGACTAGCGGGGGGGCCCAGGAATGAGCAGTTCTTC.

This clonotype was observed a single time. One base away lies a much larger clone, so this may be a sequencing read error. The rearrangement uses TRBV3-1 and TRBJ1-2; D not resolved. The CDR3 contains 13 residues. V was cut by 10 bases and J by 7 bases, with 19 bases left in between. The V gene's germline CDR1 is LGHDT and CDR2 YNNKEL (reference sequence). CDR3 sequence: CANSLDRSAGYTF. DNA of the CDR3: TGTGCCAACAGTCTGGACCGGTCGGCTGGCTACACCTTC.

This chain links TRBV6-1 with TRBJ2-1; 8 bases line up with TRBD2. The CDR3 covers 20 residues. From germline, CDR1 is MNHNS and CDR2 SASEGT. Trimming took 5 bases from V and 7 from J; bases not matched to a gene: 25. The CDR3 bases are TGTGCCAGCAGTCCTTCCTTGAGCGGGGGAGCATACCGTGGGAGAAATGAGCAGTTCTTC. Its translation is CASSPSLSGGAYRGRNEQFF.

Concerning this clonotype itself: A much larger clone is a single base away; this may be a read error. The CDR3 sequence: CASSLAMLARRTDTQYF. CDR3 coding DNA: TGTGCCAGCAGTTTAGCTATGCTAGCGAGGAGAACAGATACGCAGTATTTT. This chain links TRBV12-3 or TRBV12-4 with TRBJ2-3; TRBD2 might be the D (6 bases). V lost 0 bases to trimming and J lost 3 bases, with 16 bases between them. This CDR3 comprises 17 residues.

This clonotype was observed many times. The genes are TRBV15 and TRBJ1-2; 9 nucleotides line up with TRBD1. The CDR3 runs to 16 residues. From germline, CDR1 is LNHNV and CDR2 YYDKDF (reference sequence). V lost 5 bases and J lost 8; bases outside the gene matches: 15. For the CDR3, the DNA is TGTGCCACCAGCCGGGACAGGGTCAGTAGTCAGGGCGGCTACACCTTC. It codes for CATSRDRVSSQGGYTF.

This clonotype showed up just a few times. This chain uses TRBV5-1 with TRBJ2-7, with 14 nucleotides matching TRBD2. CDR3 length equals 16 residues. Losses at the gene ends were 4 bases for V and 2 bases for J; bases not matched to a gene: 5. Germline-derived CDR1 and CDR2 are SGHRS and YFSETQ. CDR3 nucleotides: TGCGCCAGCAGCACCCGGACTAGCGGGGGGACCTACGAGCAGTACTTC. Residues: CASSTRTSGGTYEQYF.

Remarks on this clonotype: Relative to the germline gene, one junction end is altered; a read error may explain this. The rearrangement links TRBV7-9 to TRBJ2-7; D is perhaps TRBD2 (6 bases). CDR1 and CDR2 (germline): SEHNR, FQNEAQ (reference sequence). This CDR3 region has 16 residues. CDR3: CASSAASYRVDYGQYF. DNA of the CDR3: TGTGCCAGCAGCGCAGCCTCTTATAGGGTGGACTACGGGCAGTACTTC.

The table lists this clonotype with a few counts. One end of the junction does not line up with germline, which may come from a read error. The chain combines TRBV12-3 or TRBV12-4 with TRBJ2-5, with 7 bases matching TRBD2. The CDR3 has 13 amino acids. DNA for the CDR3: TGTGCCAGCAAAGCGGGAACCCAACAGACCCAGTACTTC. This codes for CASKAGTQQTQYF.

As DNA, the CDR3 is TGCGCCAGCAGCCAAGATCACTATGGCTACACCTTC. Translation: CASSQDHYGYTF. The chain carries TRBV4-1 and TRBJ1-2; D is unclear. The germline V gene encodes CDR1 MGHRA and CDR2 YSYEKL. The germline V and J ends were trimmed by 0 bases and 3 bases, with 2 bases remaining between them. CDR3 length equals 12 residues.

This clonotype was counted only a few times. One end of the junction is discordant with germline, which a read error may explain. The chain joins TRBV20-1 to TRBJ2-7; no reliable D call. CDR3 size: 15 residues. CDR1 and CDR2 (germline): DFQATT, SNEGSKA (reference sequence). CDR3 nucleotide sequence: TGCAGTGCTCCAAAAGACATTTACTACTCCTACGGGCAGTACTTC. Translation gives CSAPKDIYYSYGQYF.

Of note for this clonotype: A much larger clone sits a single nucleotide away, making a read error possible. The rearrangement uses TRBV6-2 or TRBV6-3 and TRBJ2-1; 10 bases align to TRBD2. The DNA end lines up better with TRBJ2-7; the J call may be wrong. CDR3 length equals 14 residues. The germline V gene encodes CDR1 MNHEY and CDR2 SVGEGT. CDR3 amino acids: CASRPAGGPNEQYF. The CDR3 bases are TGTGCCAGCAGACCAGCGGGGGGGCCTAATGAGCAGTACTTC.

V and J are TRBV20-1 and TRBJ1-6; weak D call: TRBD1 (5 bases). CDR3 length: 16 amino acids. V lost 8 bases and J lost 7, with 24 bases in between. Germline lookup yields CDR1 DFQATT and CDR2 SNEGSKA (reference sequence). CDR3 sequence: CSPQKGGDRWNSPLHF. Written as DNA, the CDR3 is TGCAGTCCTCAAAAGGGCGGGGACCGCTGGAATTCACCCCTCCACTTT.

This clonotype was counted ten times or more. The J gene is TRBJ2-7, the V gene TRBV6-2 or TRBV6-3; D might be TRBD1 (5 bases). Germline assignment: CDR1 MNHEY and CDR2 SVGEGT. Trimming pared 5 bases from V and 4 bases from J, leaving 15 bases between. The CDR3 contains 14 residues. The CDR3 DNA reads as TGTGCCAGCAGTGTCGACAGTTCCCTGTACGAGCAGTACTTC. Residues: CASSVDSSLYEQYF.